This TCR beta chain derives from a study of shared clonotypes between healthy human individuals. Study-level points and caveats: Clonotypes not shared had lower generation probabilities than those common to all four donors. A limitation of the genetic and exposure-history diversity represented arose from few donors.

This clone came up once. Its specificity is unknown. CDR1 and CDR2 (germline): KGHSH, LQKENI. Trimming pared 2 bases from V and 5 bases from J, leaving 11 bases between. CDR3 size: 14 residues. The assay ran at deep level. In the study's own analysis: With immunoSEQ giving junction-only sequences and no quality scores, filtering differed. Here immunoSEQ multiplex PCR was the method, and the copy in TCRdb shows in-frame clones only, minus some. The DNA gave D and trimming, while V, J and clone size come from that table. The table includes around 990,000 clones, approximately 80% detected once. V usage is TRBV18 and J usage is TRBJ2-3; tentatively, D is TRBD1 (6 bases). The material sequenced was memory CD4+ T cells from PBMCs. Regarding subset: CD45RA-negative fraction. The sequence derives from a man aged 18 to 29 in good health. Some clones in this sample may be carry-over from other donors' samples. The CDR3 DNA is TGTGCCAGCTCACCAGGGCAGGGGCTAGATACGCAGTATTTT. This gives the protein CASSPGQGLDTQYF.